This passage covers 9 T cell receptor beta chains from one sample sequenced in a study of T-cell reconstitution after alpha-beta-depleted transplantation in children (dated by TCRdb to 2016 to 2018). The library was made by PCR. For sequencing, an Illumina HiSeq 2500 was employed. TCR libraries were prepared with molecular barcoding, using unique molecular identifiers to normalize TCRbeta repertoire quantification. The public reads were reanalyzed by TCRdb: fastp trimming at Q25, MiXCR alignment, in-frame beta chains only. Rows with one shared CDR3 protein collapse into an entry with the most common genes and DNA. The sample profile shows hundreds of thousands of distinct CDR3 sequences; 16% of them were found once. The top ten clones comprise approximately 1% of the sample. The sequenced sample was PBMCs from the stem cell graft donor, obtained from the stem cell graft. Source of these receptors: a human donor who donated a stem cell graft to a child with acute myeloid leukemia.

This clonotype was seen a handful of times. V gene TRBV18 combines with J gene TRBJ1-2; D call uncertain. The germline CDR1 and CDR2 sequences are KGHSH and LQKENI. The CDR3 contains 12 residues. Trimming left V 2 bases short and J 6 bases short, with 7 bases between. The chain's CDR3 is CASSPTDDGYTF. DNA of the CDR3: TGTGCCAGCTCACCAACTGATGATGGCTACACCTTC.

This clonotype was detected ten times or more. This chain uses TRBV20-1 with TRBJ1-1; D is unresolved. From germline, CDR1 is DFQATT and CDR2 SNEGSKA (reference sequence). This CDR3 has 10 amino acids. For the CDR3, the DNA is TGCAGGGGAGGAGGGCCCAAAGCTTTCTTT. This gives the protein CRGGGPKAFF.

This clonotype has ten or more counts. This chain uses TRBV7-2 with TRBJ2-7; no clear D. Germline V lookup: CDR1 SGHTA, CDR2 FQGNSA. The germline V and J ends were trimmed by 1 base and 4 bases, with 8 bases remaining between them. The CDR3 has 13 residues. The CDR3 region has the DNA TGTGCCAGCAGCTTAGTGGCAGCGTACGAGCAGTACTTC. Translating gives CASSLVAAYEQYF.

The rearrangement uses TRBV6-1 and TRBJ1-1, with D tentatively TRBD1 (5 bases). The CDR3 is 14 residues long. Germline V lookup: CDR1 MNHNS, CDR2 SASEGT. Trimming stripped 6 bases from V and 3 bases from J, with 14 bases between. CDR3 in amino acids: CASSQRRGYTEAFF. The CDR3 DNA follows: TGTGCCAGCAGCCAAAGGCGGGGCTACACTGAAGCTTTCTTT.

This clonotype was recorded a few times. V gene TRBV20-1 combines with J gene TRBJ1-1; D unclear. The CDR3 covers 13 residues. Germline V CDR1 and CDR2: DFQATT, SNEGSKA (reference sequence). V was pared by 3 bases and J by 4 bases, with 12 bases between. CDR3 region: CSARGGRPTEAFF. In nucleotides, the CDR3 is TGCAGTGCTAGGGGAGGGAGGCCCACTGAAGCTTTCTTT.

This clonotype appeared a few times. The chain has TRBV12-3 or TRBV12-4 and TRBJ2-5; 7 bases are a match to TRBD1. This CDR3 is 13 amino acids long. Trimming cost V 8 bases and J 0 bases; bases outside gene matches: 3. The chain's CDR3 is CASRGQYQETQYF. In DNA form, the CDR3 reads TGTGCCAGCCGGGGACAGTACCAAGAGACCCAGTACTTC.

This clonotype was observed a handful of times. The chain employs TRBV5-6 and TRBJ2-1; a possible D gene is TRBD2 (5 bases). Germline-derived CDR1 and CDR2 are SGHDT and YYEEEE. The CDR3 loop spans 13 amino acids. Trimming removed 0 bases at V and 8 bases at J, with 9 bases between. CDR3 residues: CASSLGARDEQFF. CDR3 nucleotides: TGTGCCAGCAGCTTGGGGGCGCGGGATGAGCAGTTCTTC.

In its sample, this clonotype was seen a few times. V and J are TRBV4-3 and TRBJ1-1; a possible D gene is TRBD1 (6 bases). Looked up from germline, CDR1 is LGHNA and CDR2 is YSLEER. This CDR3 has 15 residues. The V and J ends lost 0 bases and 4 bases respectively, with 12 bases between them. The CDR3 coding sequence is TGCGCCAGCAGCCAAGATAAAGGAGGGGGCACTGAAGCTTTCTTT. Protein product: CASSQDKGGGTEAFF.

The gene calls are TRBV4-1 and TRBJ2-4; TRBD2 agrees at 8 bases. Per germline, CDR1 MGHRA and CDR2 YSYEKL. The V segment lost 2 bases and the J segment 5 bases; nucleotides outside the gene matches: 8. The CDR3 covers 16 residues. The CDR3 reads CASSQPDSGDQNIQYF. As DNA, the CDR3 is TGCGCCAGCAGCCAACCCGATAGCGGGGACCAAAACATTCAGTACTTC.